The 4 T cell receptor beta chains reported below all come from one sample, sequenced in a study of shared clonotypes between healthy human individuals. TCRdb's table, derived via immunoSEQ multiplex PCR, lists solely in-frame clones and lacks some. This sample has under 2.5 million clones; 85% to 95% occur once, and the top ten carry 0.37%. Sequenced sample: naive CD4+ T cells from PBMCs. Regarding subset: CD45RA+ positively selected. The receptors were sampled from a man between 18 and 29 years old in good health. Some clones in this sample may be carry-over from other donors' samples.

V usage is TRBV6-5 and J usage is TRBJ2-1; unclear D gene. There are 15 residues in the CDR3. Trimming removed 7 bases from V and 1 base from J, with 14 bases in between. Germline loops: CDR1 MNHEY, CDR2 SVGAGI. CDR3 nucleotide sequence: TGTGCCAGCAATCGAGCCGAGAGGTCCTACAATGAGCAGTTCTTC. Residues: CASNRAERSYNEQFF.

The V and J genes are TRBV6-1 and TRBJ2-1; 8 bases match TRBD2. Per the germline V gene, CDR1 is MNHNS and CDR2 is SASEGT. This CDR3 contains 15 residues. Losses at the gene ends were 4 bases for V and 6 bases for J; bases not matched to a gene: 8. The CDR3 coding sequence is TGTGCCAGCAGTGCCTTACTAGCGGCTCTCAATGAGCAGTTCTTC. Translation gives CASSALLAALNEQFF.

The chain couples TRBV18 to TRBJ2-5; 8 bases match TRBD1. CDR3 length: 15 amino acids. The V and J ends lost 6 bases and 5 bases, in that order; junction bases with no gene match: 11. Germline V gene sequence: CDR1 KGHSH, CDR2 LQKENI. The CDR3 sequence is CASSTTGVRGETQYF. CDR3 nucleotides: TGTGCCAGCTCGACGACAGGGGTGAGGGGGGAGACCCAGTACTTC.

This clone was found once. The V and J genes are TRBV18 and TRBJ1-2; 7 positions match TRBD1. With 3 bases clipped from V and 6 bases from J, the junction kept 7 bases outside the gene matches. The CDR3 covers 14 residues. Germline V gene data show CDR1 as KGHSH and CDR2 as LQKENI. The CDR3 spells CASSPAGGADGYTF. The CDR3 coding sequence is TGTGCCAGCTCACCCGCAGGGGGGGCGGATGGCTACACCTTC.